The 32 T cell receptor beta chains below all came from one sample that was sequenced in a study of blood T cell repertoires in COVID-19. Measured with immunoSEQ multiplex PCR; TCRdb has only the in-frame clones, and not every one. The top ten hold just under 4% of the sample, which has under 400,000 clones, approximately 89% seen once. Material for sequencing was peripheral blood. Every receptor here comes from a woman aged 55-70 years with COVID-19, enrolled during active disease.

The chain is built from TRBV28 and TRBJ1-5, with TRBD1 identical over 9 bases. CDR1 is MDHEN, CDR2 SYDVKM, per germline. The trim removed 10 bases at V and 4 bases at J, leaving 5 bases unmatched. The CDR3 is made up of 13 amino acids. CDR3 sequence (DNA): TGTGCCACCTACAGGGGGCGAAATCAGCCCCAGCATTTT. This encodes CATYRGRNQPQHF.

In its sample, this clone was seen once. The genes are TRBV7-9 and TRBJ1-4; D remains ambiguous. The CDR3 consists of 14 residues. CDR1 is SEHNR, CDR2 FQNEAQ, per germline (reference sequence). The V and J ends lost 3 bases and 4 bases respectively, with 9 bases between them. This CDR3 reads CASSLGGFNEKLFF. DNA of the CDR3: TGTGCCAGCAGCTTGGGAGGGTTTAATGAAAAACTGTTTTTT.

This chain joins TRBV19 and TRBJ1-2, with D possibly being TRBD1 (6 bases). Germline V gene lookup returns CDR1 LNHDA and CDR2 SQIVND (reference sequence). V was trimmed by 4 bases and J by 8 bases, leaving 20 bases between them. The CDR3 has 15 amino acids. The DNA of the CDR3 is TGTGCCAGTAGTAGGGGAAACAGGGCCCTTAAAGGCTACACCTTC. Protein sequence: CASSRGNRALKGYTF.

This clone occurred once. The chain uses TRBV29-1 and TRBJ1-2, with D uncertain. The CDR3 extends over 12 amino acids. Per germline, CDR1 SQVTM and CDR2 ANQGSEA. The germline V and J ends were trimmed by 7 bases and 8 bases, with 17 bases remaining between them. CDR3 region: CSADHSARGYTF. The CDR3 DNA sequence: TGCAGCGCTGACCATAGCGCGCGGGGCTACACCTTC.

This clone was seen a single time. V is TRBV5-1 and J is TRBJ2-7, with D uncertain. This CDR3 contains 12 residues. The V end was cut by 4 bases, the J end by 2 bases, with 7 bases between. From germline, CDR1 is SGHRS and CDR2 YFSETQ. CDR3 residues: CASSAGTYEQYF. CDR3 sequence (DNA): TGCGCCAGCAGCGCAGGAACCTACGAGCAGTACTTC.

The chain recombines TRBV6-2 or TRBV6-3 with TRBJ2-1, with D tentatively TRBD1 (6 bases). The germline CDR1 and CDR2 sequences are MNHEY and SVGEGT. The CDR3 is 17 amino acids. V gave up 0 bases and J gave up 5 bases, with 17 bases separating them. The CDR3 DNA is TGTGCCAGCAGTTACTCCCAGACTGACAGGCCGAACAATGAGCAGTTCTTC. Its translation is CASSYSQTDRPNNEQFF.

The V gene is TRBV6-1, the J gene TRBJ1-1; D unresolved. CDR3 length: 13 amino acids. V was pared by 3 bases and J by 1 base, with 6 bases between. Germline lookup yields CDR1 MNHNS and CDR2 SASEGT. In nucleotides, the CDR3 is TGTGCCAGCAGTGAGGTACAGAACACTGAAGCTTTCTTT. It translates to CASSEVQNTEAFF.

V and J are TRBV10-2 and TRBJ1-5, with a tentative D call TRBD1 (6 bases). V was clipped by 6 bases and J by 0 bases, with 12 bases between them. From germline, CDR1 is WSHSY and CDR2 SAAADI. The CDR3 is 15 residues long. The DNA of the CDR3 is TGCGCCAGCAGAATTGACAGGTTTAGCAATCAGCCCCAGCATTTT. Translation gives CASRIDRFSNQPQHF.

This clone was found once. The germline gene is not matched at one end of the junction; a read error may be the cause. The chain links TRBV14 to TRBJ2-2, with 7 bases aligning to TRBD1. Germline CDR1 is SGHDN and CDR2 is FVKESK. The CDR3 covers 15 residues. The CDR3 protein is CASSPRGSKTGELFF. In DNA form, the CDR3 reads TGTGCCAGCAGCCCCAGGGGGTCGAAGACCGGGGAGCTGTTTTTT.

This clone was seen a few times. This chain links TRBV6-4 with TRBJ1-5; 9 bases match TRBD1. Germline CDR1 MRHNA, CDR2 SNTAGT. The CDR3 spans 15 residues. V lost 4 bases, J lost 2 bases, and 3 bases stayed unmatched. DNA for the CDR3: TGTGCCAGCAGTGTCACAGGGGGCGGCAATCAGCCCCAGCATTTT. Encoded protein: CASSVTGGGNQPQHF.

The chain combines TRBV5-1 with TRBJ1-1, with 8 positions matching TRBD1. CDR1 is SGHRS, CDR2 YFSETQ, per germline. This CDR3 region has 15 residues. With 3 bases clipped from V and 4 bases from J, the junction kept 8 bases outside the gene matches. The CDR3 DNA is TGCGCCAGCAGCTCCTACAGGGGGTTGAGCACTGAAGCTTTCTTT. It yields the protein CASSSYRGLSTEAFF.

The V and J genes are TRBV3-1 (or the pseudogene TRBV3-2) and TRBJ1-2, with TRBD1 as a possible D gene (6 bases). The CDR3 contains 14 residues. Trimming stripped 4 bases from V and 4 bases from J, with 13 bases between. Germline loops: CDR1 LGHDT, CDR2 YNNKEL (reference sequence). The CDR3 DNA follows: TGTGCCAGCAGCCCCCGGGGACACGTCTATGGCTACACCTTC. The encoded protein is CASSPRGHVYGYTF.

The gene calls are TRBV7-9 and TRBJ1-6; a possible D gene is TRBD1 (5 bases). This CDR3 is built from 15 residues. Germline values: CDR1 SEHNR, CDR2 FQNEAQ (reference sequence). V was pared by 6 bases and J by 6 bases, with 15 bases between. Written as DNA, the CDR3 is TGTGCCAGCAGACCTCGCGCGGGGGGTAATTCACCCCTCCACTTT. It specifies CASRPRAGGNSPLHF.

About this clone: A much larger clone sits a single nucleotide away, making a read error possible. The rearrangement joins TRBV5-8 to TRBJ2-5; 8 bases map to TRBD1. The CDR3 length is 13 residues. Germline V lookup: CDR1 SGHTS, CDR2 YDEGEE. Trimming took 4 bases from V and 4 from J; bases not matched to a gene: 3. CDR3 residues: CASSPRGRETQYF. The CDR3 DNA reads TGTGCCAGCAGCCCCAGGGGGCGAGAGACCCAGTACTTC. Based on the CDR3 plus reference TRBV5-8 and TRBJ2-5, the full variable domain is EAGVTQSPTHLIKTRGQQATLRCSPISGHTSVYWYQQALGLGLQFLLWYDEGEERNRGNFPPRFSGRQFPNYSSELNVNALELEDSALYLCASSPRGRETQYFGPGTRLLVL.

The table lists this clone with a count of one. The CDR3 reads CASSPGLAGLRYNEQFF. The CDR3 region has the DNA TGTGCCAGCAGCCCAGGACTAGCGGGTCTGCGCTACAATGAGCAGTTCTTC. The chain recombines TRBV11-2 with TRBJ2-1; 11 positions agree with TRBD2. Germline V lookup: CDR1 SGHAT, CDR2 FQNNGV. The CDR3 has 17 residues. With 5 bases clipped from V and 3 bases from J, the junction kept 9 bases outside the gene matches.

This chain uses TRBV9 with TRBJ2-1; tentatively, D is TRBD2 (6 bases). The V gene lost 4 bases and the J gene lost 3 bases, with 23 bases spanning the gap. This CDR3 is built from 18 residues. The germline V gene has CDR1 SGDLS and CDR2 YYNGEE. Here the CDR3 DNA reads TGTGCCAGCAGCCCCACGGGTAGCGGTCTTATTTACTACAATGAGCAGTTCTTC. It encodes CASSPTGSGLIYYNEQFF.

V is TRBV5-1 and J is TRBJ1-2, with D unresolved. Deletions cut 6 bases from V and 8 bases from J, with 17 bases between. In germline, CDR1 is SGHRS, CDR2 YFSETQ. The CDR3 has 13 amino acids. CDR3 loop: CASTEVVGMGYTF. The DNA for the CDR3 is TGCGCCAGCACCGAGGTCGTCGGGATGGGCTACACCTTC. Filled out from reference TRBV5-1 and TRBJ1-2, the complete variable domain reads KAGVTQTPRYLIKTRGQQVTLSCSPISGHRSVSWYQQTPGQGLQFLFEYFSETQRNKGNFPGRFSGRQFSNSRSEMNVSTLELGDSALYLCASTEVVGMGYTFGSGTRLTVV.

CDR3 nucleotides: TGTGCCAGCAGCGGCTCCTACAATGAGCAGTTCTTC. Translating gives CASSGSYNEQFF. The chain recombines TRBV12-3 or TRBV12-4 with TRBJ2-1; D ambiguous. The CDR3 is made up of 12 amino acids. Trimming left V 6 bases short and J 0 bases short, with 3 bases between.

J is TRBJ1-1 and V is TRBV18; D not certain. Trimming stripped 3 bases from V and 0 bases from J, with 5 bases between. Germline V gene sequence: CDR1 KGHSH, CDR2 LQKENI. This CDR3 is built from 13 residues. The CDR3 loop is CASSPSMNTEAFF. In nucleotides, the CDR3 is TGTGCCAGCTCACCTAGTATGAACACTGAAGCTTTCTTT.

CDR3 DNA: TGTGCCAGCAGTGAGGGACAGAGCTATGGCTACACCTTC. Translating it yields CASSEGQSYGYTF. V and J are TRBV6-1 and TRBJ1-2; 7 bases are shared with TRBD1. The CDR3 loop spans 13 amino acids. CDR1 and CDR2 (germline): MNHNS, SASEGT. The trim removed 3 bases at V and 4 bases at J, leaving 2 bases unmatched.

This chain links TRBV7-9 with TRBJ2-1, with TRBD2 matching 8 bases. CDR1 is SEHNR and CDR2 is FQNEAQ in the germline V gene (reference sequence). This CDR3 is 17 amino acids long. V shed 2 bases, J shed 7 bases, and the junction held 13 bases outside the gene matches. CDR3 residues: CASSLIPLREGMNEQFF. CDR3 sequence (DNA): TGTGCCAGCAGCTTAATTCCCCTCCGGGAGGGAATGAATGAGCAGTTCTTC.

V is TRBV6-5 and J is TRBJ1-5; no firm D call. Germline V gene lookup returns CDR1 MNHEY and CDR2 SVGAGI. V gave up 2 bases and J gave up 7 bases, with 12 bases separating them. The CDR3 contains 14 residues. The CDR3 coding sequence is TGTGCCAGCAGTTACGTCTCCGGTGCCCAGCCCCAGCATTTT. Translation: CASSYVSGAQPQHF.

CDR3 DNA sequence: TGTGCCAGCAGGCCGACAGGGTTGGGGCACGGCTACACCTTC. Translating it yields CASRPTGLGHGYTF. This chain joins TRBV2 and TRBJ1-2, with 7 bases matching TRBD1. Germline V lookup: CDR1 SNHLY, CDR2 FYNNEI. J lost 8 bases, V lost 6 bases, and 12 bases had no gene match. The CDR3 is made up of 14 amino acids.

CDR3 region: CASSLHLGGNTIYF. The CDR3 bases are TGTGCCAGCAGCCTGCACCTGGGCGGAAACACCATATATTTT. The rearrangement links TRBV11-2 to TRBJ1-3, with D uncertain. Germline CDR1 is SGHAT and CDR2 is FQNNGV. Deletions cut 5 bases from V and 4 bases from J, with 12 bases between. CDR3 length: 14 residues.

The gene calls are TRBV27 and TRBJ1-1; D is unclear. The V gene's germline CDR1 is MNHEY and CDR2 SMNVEV (reference sequence). Between the trimmed V and J ends, which lost 1 base and 4 bases, there was a span of 16 bases. This CDR3 has 16 amino acids. The CDR3 here is CASSLYSRAGGTEAFF. CDR3 DNA: TGTGCCAGCAGTTTATATAGTAGGGCGGGCGGCACTGAAGCTTTCTTT.

The chain joins TRBV6-1 to TRBJ2-2; D gene uncertain. The CDR3 covers 14 residues. Germline V gene lookup returns CDR1 MNHNS and CDR2 SASEGT. V gave up 3 bases and J gave up 5 bases, with 10 bases separating them. This CDR3 reads CASSDVSFTGELFF. The CDR3 DNA follows: TGTGCCAGCAGTGACGTGAGTTTTACCGGGGAGCTGTTTTTT.

This chain connects TRBV5-1 to TRBJ2-5, with D possibly TRBD1 on 5 matching bases. The CDR3 length is 15 residues. The V gene lost 1 base and the J gene lost 2 bases, with 12 bases spanning the gap. Germline V CDR1 and CDR2: SGHRS, YFSETQ. Here the CDR3 reads CASSLMGQLQETQYF. The DNA of the CDR3 is TGCGCCAGCAGCTTGATGGGGCAGCTTCAAGAGACCCAGTACTTC.

This clone was found once. The chain employs TRBV14 and TRBJ2-3; 11 nucleotides line up with TRBD2. Germline assignment: CDR1 SGHDN and CDR2 FVKESK. This CDR3 region has 15 residues. V was pared by 3 bases and J by 4 bases, with 3 bases of the junction left unmatched. CDR3 nucleotide sequence: TGTGCCAGCAGCCAGAGACTAGCGGGGTCAGATACGCAGTATTTT. Protein product: CASSQRLAGSDTQYF.

CDR3 loop: CASSLGGRGIDTQYF. The CDR3 nucleotides read TGCGCCAGCAGCTTGGGCGGGCGGGGCATAGATACGCAGTATTTT. The chain combines TRBV5-1 with TRBJ2-3; tentative D call: TRBD2 (6 bases). The germline V gene has CDR1 SGHRS and CDR2 YFSETQ. This CDR3 contains 15 residues. V was trimmed by 0 bases and J by 5 bases, leaving 13 bases between them.

The V and J genes are TRBV9 and TRBJ2-3; TRBD2 might be the D (6 bases). CDR1 is SGDLS, CDR2 YYNGEE, per germline. This CDR3 is 16 amino acids long. Trimming left V 0 bases short and J 0 bases short, with 11 bases between. The DNA for the CDR3 is TGTGCCAGCAGCGTAGGATCGGGGACTAGCACAGATACGCAGTATTTT. It translates to CASSVGSGTSTDTQYF. Full variable domain (missing parts from reference TRBV9 and TRBJ2-3): DSGVTQTPKHLITATGQRVTLRCSPRSGDLSVYWYQQSLDQGLQFLIQYYNGEERAKGNILERFSAQQFPDLHSELNLSSLELGDSALYFCASSVGSGTSTDTQYFGPGTRLTVL.

The V and J genes are TRBV12-3 or TRBV12-4 and TRBJ2-5; D is unclear. The CDR3 has 12 amino acids. Trimming stripped 2 bases from V and 5 bases from J, with 6 bases between. DNA of the CDR3: TGTGCCAGCAGTTTAATCGTCGAGACCCAGTACTTC. This codes for CASSLIVETQYF.

J is TRBJ2-7 and V is TRBV6-1; tentatively, D is TRBD2 (7 bases). The CDR3 consists of 16 residues. CDR1 and CDR2 from the germline V gene are MNHNS and SASEGT. Trimming pared 1 base from V and 3 bases from J, leaving 16 bases between. CDR3 sequence (DNA): TGTGCCAGCAGTGAAGAGTCGGCGGGGGCCTTCTACGAGCAGTACTTC. Translation gives CASSEESAGAFYEQYF.